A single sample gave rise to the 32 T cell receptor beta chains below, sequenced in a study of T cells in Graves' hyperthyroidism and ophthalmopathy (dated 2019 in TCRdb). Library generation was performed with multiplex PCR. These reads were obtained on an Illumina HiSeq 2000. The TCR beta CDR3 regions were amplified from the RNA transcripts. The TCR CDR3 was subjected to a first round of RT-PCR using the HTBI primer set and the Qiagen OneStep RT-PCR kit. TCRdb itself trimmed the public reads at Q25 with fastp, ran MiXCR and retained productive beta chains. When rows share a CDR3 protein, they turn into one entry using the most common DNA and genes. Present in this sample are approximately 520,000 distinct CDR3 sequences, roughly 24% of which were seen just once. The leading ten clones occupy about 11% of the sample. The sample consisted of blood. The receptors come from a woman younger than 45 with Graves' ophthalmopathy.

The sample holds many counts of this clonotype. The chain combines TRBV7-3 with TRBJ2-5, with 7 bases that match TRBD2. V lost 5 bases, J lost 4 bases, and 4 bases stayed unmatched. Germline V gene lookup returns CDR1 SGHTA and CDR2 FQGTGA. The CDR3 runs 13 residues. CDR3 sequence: CASSRERGETQYF. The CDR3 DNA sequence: TGTGCCAGCAGCCGAGAGCGGGGAGAGACCCAGTACTTC.

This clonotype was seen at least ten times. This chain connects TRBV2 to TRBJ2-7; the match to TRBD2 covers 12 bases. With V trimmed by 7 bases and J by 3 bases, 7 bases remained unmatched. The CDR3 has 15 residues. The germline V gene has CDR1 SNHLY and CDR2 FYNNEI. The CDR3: CASTWTSGANYEQYF. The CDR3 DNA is TGTGCCAGCACCTGGACTAGCGGGGCAAACTACGAGCAGTACTTC.

CDR3 coding DNA: TGTGCCAGCAGCCCAACCAAGACAGGGCATGATTATGGCTACACCTTC. Translated, it gives CASSPTKTGHDYGYTF. The chain has TRBV6-1 and TRBJ1-2; 7 nucleotides agree with TRBD1. The CDR3 totals 16 residues. V dropped 6 bases and J dropped 5; count of bases not matched to a gene: 15. CDR1 and CDR2 (germline): MNHNS, SASEGT.

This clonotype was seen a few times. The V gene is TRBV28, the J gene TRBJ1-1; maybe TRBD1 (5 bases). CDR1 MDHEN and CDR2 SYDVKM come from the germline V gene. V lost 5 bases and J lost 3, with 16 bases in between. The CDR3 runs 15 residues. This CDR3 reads CASSISGSGDTEAFF. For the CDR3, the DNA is TGTGCCAGCAGTATTTCAGGGAGTGGGGACACTGAAGCTTTCTTT.

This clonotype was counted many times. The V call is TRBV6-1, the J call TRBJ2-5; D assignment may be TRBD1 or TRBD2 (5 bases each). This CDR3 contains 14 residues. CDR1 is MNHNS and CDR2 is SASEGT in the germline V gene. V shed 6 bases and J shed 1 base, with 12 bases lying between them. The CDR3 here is CASRMGRSQETQYF. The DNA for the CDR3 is TGTGCCAGCAGAATGGGACGGTCCCAAGAGACCCAGTACTTC.

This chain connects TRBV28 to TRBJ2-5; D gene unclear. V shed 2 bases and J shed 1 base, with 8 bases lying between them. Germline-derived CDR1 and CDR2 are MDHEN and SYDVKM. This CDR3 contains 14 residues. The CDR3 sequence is CASSLTPAQETQYF. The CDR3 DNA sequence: TGTGCCAGCAGTTTAACTCCAGCCCAAGAGACCCAGTACTTC.

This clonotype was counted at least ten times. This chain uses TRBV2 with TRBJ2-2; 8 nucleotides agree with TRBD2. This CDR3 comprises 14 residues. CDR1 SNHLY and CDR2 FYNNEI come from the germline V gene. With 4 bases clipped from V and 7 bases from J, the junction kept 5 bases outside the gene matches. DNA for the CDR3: TGTGCCAGCAGTGCGGGACTAGGGGGCGGGGAGCTGTTTTTT. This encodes CASSAGLGGGELFF.

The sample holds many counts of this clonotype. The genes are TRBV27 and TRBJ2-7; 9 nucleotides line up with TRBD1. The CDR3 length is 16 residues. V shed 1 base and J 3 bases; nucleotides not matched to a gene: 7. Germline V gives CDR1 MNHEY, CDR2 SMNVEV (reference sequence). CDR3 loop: CASSLLMGTGFYEQYF. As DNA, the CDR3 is TGTGCCAGCAGTTTATTGATGGGGACAGGGTTCTACGAGCAGTACTTC.

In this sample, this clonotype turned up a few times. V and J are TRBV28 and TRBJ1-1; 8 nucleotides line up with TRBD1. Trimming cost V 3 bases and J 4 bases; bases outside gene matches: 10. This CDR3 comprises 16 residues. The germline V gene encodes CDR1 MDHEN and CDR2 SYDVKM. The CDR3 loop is CASSFGIRGRVTEAFF. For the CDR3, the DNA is TGTGCCAGCAGTTTCGGAATCAGGGGGCGAGTCACTGAAGCTTTCTTT.

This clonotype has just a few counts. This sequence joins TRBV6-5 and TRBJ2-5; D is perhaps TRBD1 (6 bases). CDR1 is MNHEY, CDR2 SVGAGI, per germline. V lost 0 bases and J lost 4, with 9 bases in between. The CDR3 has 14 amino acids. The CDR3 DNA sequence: TGTGCCAGCAGTTACTCGAAGGGGGTAGAGACCCAGTACTTC. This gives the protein CASSYSKGVETQYF.

The CDR3 DNA follows: TGTGCCAGCAGCATTGGAGGGGAGAACACTGAAGCTTTCTTT. Translated, it gives CASSIGGENTEAFF. The V call is TRBV6-1, the J call TRBJ1-1; possible D gene TRBD1, 5 bases. The germline V gene encodes CDR1 MNHNS and CDR2 SASEGT. The V gene lost 6 bases and the J gene lost 1 base, with 12 bases spanning the gap. The CDR3 spans 14 residues.

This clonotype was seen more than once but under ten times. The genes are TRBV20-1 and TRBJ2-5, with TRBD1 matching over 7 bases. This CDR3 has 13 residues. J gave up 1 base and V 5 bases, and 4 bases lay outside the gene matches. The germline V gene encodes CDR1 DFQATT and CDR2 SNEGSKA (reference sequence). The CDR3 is CSAGGQFQETQYF. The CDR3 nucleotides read TGCAGTGCTGGGGGACAGTTCCAAGAGACCCAGTACTTC.

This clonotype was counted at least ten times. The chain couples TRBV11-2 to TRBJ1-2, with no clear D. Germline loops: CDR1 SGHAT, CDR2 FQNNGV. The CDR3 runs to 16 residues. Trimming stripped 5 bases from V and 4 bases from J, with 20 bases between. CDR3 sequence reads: CASSPVGGPPTYGYTF. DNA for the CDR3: TGTGCCAGCAGCCCCGTAGGTGGTCCCCCTACCTATGGCTACACCTTC.

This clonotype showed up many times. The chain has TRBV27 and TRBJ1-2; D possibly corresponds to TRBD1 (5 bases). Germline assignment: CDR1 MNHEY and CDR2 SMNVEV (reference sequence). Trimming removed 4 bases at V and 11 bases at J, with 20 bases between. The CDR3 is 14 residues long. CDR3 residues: CASSSAGTGFWYTF. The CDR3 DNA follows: TGTGCCAGCAGTTCGGCCGGGACGGGCTTCTGGTACACCTTC.

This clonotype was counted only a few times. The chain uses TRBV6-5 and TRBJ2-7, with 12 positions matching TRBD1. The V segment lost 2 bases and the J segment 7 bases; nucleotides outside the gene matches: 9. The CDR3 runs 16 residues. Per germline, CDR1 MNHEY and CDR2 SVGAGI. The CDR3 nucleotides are TGTGCCAGCAGTTACGGGGCGGGACAGGGGGCGAGAGAGCAGTACTTC. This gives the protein CASSYGAGQGAREQYF.

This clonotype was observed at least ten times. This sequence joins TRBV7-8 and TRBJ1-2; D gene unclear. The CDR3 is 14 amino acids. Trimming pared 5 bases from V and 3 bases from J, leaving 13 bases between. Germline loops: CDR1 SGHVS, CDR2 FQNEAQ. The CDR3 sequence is CASSTRISDYGYTF. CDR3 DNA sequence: TGTGCCAGCAGCACACGAATCTCCGACTATGGCTACACCTTC.

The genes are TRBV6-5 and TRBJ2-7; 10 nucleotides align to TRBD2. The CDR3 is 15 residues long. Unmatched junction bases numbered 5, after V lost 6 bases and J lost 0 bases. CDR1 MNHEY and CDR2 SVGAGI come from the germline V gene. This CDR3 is CASRLAGGLSYEQYF. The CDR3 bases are TGTGCCAGCAGGTTAGCGGGAGGCCTCTCCTACGAGCAGTACTTC.

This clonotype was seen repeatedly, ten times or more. The CDR3 spells CSVEGSGDRVYEQYF. The CDR3 coding sequence is TGCAGCGTTGAAGGGTCAGGGGACAGGGTCTACGAGCAGTACTTC. The genes are TRBV29-1 and TRBJ2-7; 9 bases are shared with TRBD1. From germline, CDR1 is SQVTM and CDR2 ANQGSEA. The ends lost 1 base at V and 3 bases at J; junction bases unmatched: 7. This CDR3 is 15 amino acids long.

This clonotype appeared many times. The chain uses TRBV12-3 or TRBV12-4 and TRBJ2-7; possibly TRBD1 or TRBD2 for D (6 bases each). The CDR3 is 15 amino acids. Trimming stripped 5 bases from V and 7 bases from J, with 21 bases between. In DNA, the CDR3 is TGTGCCAGCAGTGCGTGGGGGGCCCTTAAGTGGGAGCAGTACTTC. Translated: CASSAWGALKWEQYF.

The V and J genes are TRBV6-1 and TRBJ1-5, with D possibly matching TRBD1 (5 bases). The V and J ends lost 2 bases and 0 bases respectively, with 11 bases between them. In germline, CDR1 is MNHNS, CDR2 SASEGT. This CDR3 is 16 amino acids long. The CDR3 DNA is TGTGCCAGCAGTGAATGGGGGGGAGATAGCAATCAGCCCCAGCATTTT. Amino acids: CASSEWGGDSNQPQHF.

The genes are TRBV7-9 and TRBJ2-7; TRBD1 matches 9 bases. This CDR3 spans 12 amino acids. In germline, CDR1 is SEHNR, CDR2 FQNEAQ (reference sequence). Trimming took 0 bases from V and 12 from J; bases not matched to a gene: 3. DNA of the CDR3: TGTGCCAGCAGCTTAGCGGTGGGACAGGGGTACTTC. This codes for CASSLAVGQGYF.

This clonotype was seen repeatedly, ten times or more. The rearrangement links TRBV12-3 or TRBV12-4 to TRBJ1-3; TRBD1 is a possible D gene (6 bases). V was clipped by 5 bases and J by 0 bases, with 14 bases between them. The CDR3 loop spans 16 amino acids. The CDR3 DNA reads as TGTGCCAGCAGTACTCCGGGACAAAACTCTGGAAACACCATATATTTT. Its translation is CASSTPGQNSGNTIYF.

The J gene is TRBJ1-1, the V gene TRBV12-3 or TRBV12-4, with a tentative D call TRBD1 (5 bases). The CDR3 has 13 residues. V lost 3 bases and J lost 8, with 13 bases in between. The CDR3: CASSFWGEGEAFF. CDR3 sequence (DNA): TGTGCCAGCAGTTTTTGGGGCGAAGGGGAAGCTTTCTTT.

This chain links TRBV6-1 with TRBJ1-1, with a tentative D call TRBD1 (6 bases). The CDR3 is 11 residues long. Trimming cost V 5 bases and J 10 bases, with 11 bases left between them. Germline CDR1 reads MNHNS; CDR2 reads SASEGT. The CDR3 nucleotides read TGTGCCAGCAGTAAACAGGGCAGAGCTTTCTTT. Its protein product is CASSKQGRAFF.

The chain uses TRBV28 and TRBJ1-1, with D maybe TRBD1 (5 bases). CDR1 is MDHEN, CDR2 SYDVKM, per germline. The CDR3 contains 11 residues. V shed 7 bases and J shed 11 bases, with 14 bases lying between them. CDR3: CASTGPNRAFF. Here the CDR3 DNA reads TGTGCCAGCACCGGGCCCAACAGGGCTTTCTTT.

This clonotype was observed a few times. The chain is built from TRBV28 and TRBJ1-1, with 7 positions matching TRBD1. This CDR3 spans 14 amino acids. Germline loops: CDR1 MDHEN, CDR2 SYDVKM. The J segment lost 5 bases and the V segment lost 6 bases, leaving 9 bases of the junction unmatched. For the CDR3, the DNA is TGTGCCAGCAGGGTCGACAGGGATCATACTGAAGCTTTCTTT. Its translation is CASRVDRDHTEAFF.

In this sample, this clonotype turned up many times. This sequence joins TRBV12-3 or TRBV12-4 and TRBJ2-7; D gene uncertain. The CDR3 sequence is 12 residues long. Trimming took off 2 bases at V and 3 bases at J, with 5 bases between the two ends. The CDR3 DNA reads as TGTGCCAGCAGTTTATATATCTACGAGCAGTACTTC. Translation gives CASSLYIYEQYF.

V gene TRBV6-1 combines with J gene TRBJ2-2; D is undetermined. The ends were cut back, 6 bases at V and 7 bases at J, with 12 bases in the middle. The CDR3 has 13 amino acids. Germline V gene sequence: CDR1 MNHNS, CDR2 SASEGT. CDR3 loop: CASSRGLDGELFF. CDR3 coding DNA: TGTGCCAGCAGCCGAGGATTGGACGGGGAGCTGTTTTTT.

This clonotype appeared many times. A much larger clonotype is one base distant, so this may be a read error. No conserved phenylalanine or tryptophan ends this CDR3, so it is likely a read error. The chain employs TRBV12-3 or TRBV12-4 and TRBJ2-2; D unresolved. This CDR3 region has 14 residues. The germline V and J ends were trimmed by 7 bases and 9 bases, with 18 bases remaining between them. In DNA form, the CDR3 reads TGTGCCAGCAAAATCCGGTCCGTGAACCGGGAGCTGTTTCTT. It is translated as CASKIRSVNRELFL.

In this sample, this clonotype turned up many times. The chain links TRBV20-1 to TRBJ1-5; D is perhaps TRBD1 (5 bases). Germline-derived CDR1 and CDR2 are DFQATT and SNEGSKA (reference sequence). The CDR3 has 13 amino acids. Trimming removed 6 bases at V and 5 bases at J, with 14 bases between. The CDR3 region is CSASGLWDQPQHF. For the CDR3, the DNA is TGCAGTGCCTCGGGACTCTGGGATCAGCCCCAGCATTTT.

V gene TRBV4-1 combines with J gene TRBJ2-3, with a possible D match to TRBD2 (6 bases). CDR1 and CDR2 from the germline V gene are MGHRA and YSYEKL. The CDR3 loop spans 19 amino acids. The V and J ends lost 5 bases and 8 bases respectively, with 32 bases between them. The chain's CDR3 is CASSSDVPSRVGSGGTQYF. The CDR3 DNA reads TGCGCCAGCAGCAGTGACGTCCCTAGTCGGGTCGGGAGCGGTGGTACGCAGTATTTT.

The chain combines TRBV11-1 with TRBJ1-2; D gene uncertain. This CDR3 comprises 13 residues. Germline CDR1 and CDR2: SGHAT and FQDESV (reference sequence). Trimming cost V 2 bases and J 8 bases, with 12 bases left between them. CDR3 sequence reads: CASSLRWGLGYTF. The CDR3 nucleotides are TGTGCCAGCAGCTTACGTTGGGGTCTAGGCTACACCTTC. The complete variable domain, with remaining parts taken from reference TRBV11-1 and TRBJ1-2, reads EAEVAQSPRYKITEKSQAVAFWCDPISGHATLYWYRQILGQGPELLVQFQDESVVDDSQLPKDRFSAERLKGVDSTLKIQPAELGDSAMYLCASSLRWGLGYTFGSGTRLTVV.